This T cell receptor (beta chain) comes out of a study of response to subunit inactivated influenza vaccine. Each CDR3 protein gets one entry after TCRdb re-called the RT-PCR reads with MiXCR. The sample includes roughly 790,000 distinct CDR3 sequences, less than 25% of them seen just once. The CDR3 loop spans 13 amino acids. Between the trimmed V and J ends, which lost 5 bases and 6 bases, there was a span of 13 bases. Germline CDR1 reads SGHTA; CDR2 reads FQGNSA. Specimen: PBMCs from blood, collected about 5 days after vaccination. The sequence was collected from a man aged 45-65 years who received an inactivated influenza vaccine. The J gene is TRBJ1-2, the V gene TRBV7-2; a weak D match, TRBD1 (5 bases). The CDR3 nucleotides read TGTGCCAGCAGCCCACAGTGGGGGGATGGCTACACCTTC. Protein product: CASSPQWGDGYTF.